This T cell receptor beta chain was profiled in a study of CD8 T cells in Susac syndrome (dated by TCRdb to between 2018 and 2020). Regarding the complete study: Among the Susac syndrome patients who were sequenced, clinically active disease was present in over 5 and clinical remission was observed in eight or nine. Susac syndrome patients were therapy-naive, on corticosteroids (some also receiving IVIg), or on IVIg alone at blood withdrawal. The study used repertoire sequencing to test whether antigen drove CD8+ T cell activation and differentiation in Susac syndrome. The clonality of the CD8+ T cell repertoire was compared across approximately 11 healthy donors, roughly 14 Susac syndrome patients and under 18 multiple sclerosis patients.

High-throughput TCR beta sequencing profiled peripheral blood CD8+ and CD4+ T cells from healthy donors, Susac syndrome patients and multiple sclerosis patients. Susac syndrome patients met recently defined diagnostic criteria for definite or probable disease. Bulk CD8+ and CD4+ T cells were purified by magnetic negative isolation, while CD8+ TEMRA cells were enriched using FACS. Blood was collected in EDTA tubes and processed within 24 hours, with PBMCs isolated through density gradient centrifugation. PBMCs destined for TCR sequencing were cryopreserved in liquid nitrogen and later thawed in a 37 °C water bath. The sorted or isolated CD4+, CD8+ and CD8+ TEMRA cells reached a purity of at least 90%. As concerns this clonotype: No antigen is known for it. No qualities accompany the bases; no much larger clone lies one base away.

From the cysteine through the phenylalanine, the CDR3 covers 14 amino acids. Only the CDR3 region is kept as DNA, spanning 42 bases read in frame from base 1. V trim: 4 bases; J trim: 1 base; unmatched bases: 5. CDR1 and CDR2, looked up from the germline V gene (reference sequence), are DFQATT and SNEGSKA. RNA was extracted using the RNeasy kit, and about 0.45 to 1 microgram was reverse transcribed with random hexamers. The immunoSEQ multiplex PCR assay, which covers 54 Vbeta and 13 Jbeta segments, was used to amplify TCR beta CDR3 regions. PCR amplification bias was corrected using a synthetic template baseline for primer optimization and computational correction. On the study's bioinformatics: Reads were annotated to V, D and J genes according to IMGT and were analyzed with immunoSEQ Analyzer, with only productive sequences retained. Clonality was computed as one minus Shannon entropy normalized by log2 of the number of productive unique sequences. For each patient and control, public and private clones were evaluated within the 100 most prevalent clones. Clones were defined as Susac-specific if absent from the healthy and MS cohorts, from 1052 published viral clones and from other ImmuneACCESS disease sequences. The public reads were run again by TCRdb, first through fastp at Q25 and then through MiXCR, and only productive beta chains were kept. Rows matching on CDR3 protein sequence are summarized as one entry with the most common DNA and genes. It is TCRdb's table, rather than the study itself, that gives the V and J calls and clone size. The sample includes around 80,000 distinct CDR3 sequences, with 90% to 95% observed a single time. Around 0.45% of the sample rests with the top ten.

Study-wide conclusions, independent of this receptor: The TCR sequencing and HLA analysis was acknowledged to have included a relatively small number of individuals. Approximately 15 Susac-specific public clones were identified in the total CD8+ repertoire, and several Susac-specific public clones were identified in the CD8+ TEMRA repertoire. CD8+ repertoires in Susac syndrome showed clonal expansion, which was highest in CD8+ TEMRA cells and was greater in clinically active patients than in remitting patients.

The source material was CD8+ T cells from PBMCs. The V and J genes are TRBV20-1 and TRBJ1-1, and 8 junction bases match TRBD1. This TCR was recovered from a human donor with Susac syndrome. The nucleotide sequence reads TGCAGTGCTATGGACAGGGACAAGAACACTGAAGCTTTCTTT. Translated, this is CSAMDRDKNTEAFF.